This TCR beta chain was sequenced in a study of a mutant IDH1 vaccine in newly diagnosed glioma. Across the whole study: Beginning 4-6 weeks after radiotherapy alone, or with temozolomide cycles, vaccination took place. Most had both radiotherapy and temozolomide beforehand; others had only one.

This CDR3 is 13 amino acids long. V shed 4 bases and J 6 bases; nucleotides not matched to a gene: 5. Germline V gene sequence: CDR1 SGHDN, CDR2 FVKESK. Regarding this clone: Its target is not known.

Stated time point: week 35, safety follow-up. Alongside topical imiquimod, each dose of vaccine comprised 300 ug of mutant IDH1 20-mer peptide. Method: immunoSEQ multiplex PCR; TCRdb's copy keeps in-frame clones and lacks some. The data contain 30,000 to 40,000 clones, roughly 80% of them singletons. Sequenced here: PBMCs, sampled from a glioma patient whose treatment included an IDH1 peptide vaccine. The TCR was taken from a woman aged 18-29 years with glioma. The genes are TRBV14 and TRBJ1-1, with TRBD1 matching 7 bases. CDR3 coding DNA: TGTGCCAGCAGCCCCTTAGGGGGCTCTGAAGCTTTCTTT. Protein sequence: CASSPLGGSEAFF. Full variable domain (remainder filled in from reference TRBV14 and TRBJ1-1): EAGVTQFPSHSVIEKGQTVTLRCDPISGHDNLYWYRRVMGKEIKFLLHFVKESKQDESGMPNNRFLAERTGGTYSTLKVQPAELEDSGVYFCASSPLGGSEAFFGQGTRLTVV.